This record concerns one T cell receptor (beta chain) sequence. Its antigen target is currently unknown. No much larger clone is present one base from it, and per-base qualities are unavailable. This sample was included in a study of blood T cells in healthy people across ages (dated by TCRdb to between 2014 and 2017). Study-wide context: In model experiments, template switching captured roughly one uniquely barcoded TCR beta cDNA molecule for every two T cells. For two donors (one aged 18 to 30 and one aged 80 or older), the study analyzed two additional independent replicas of 1 million unique cDNA reads from the same blood draw. Four age groups were formed from the donors: young (average roughly 15 years), middle-aged (approximately 39), aged (around 62) and long-lived (roughly 88). The study measured age-related changes in TCR beta repertoire diversity using deep sequencing normalized with unique cDNA molecular identifiers. Study-level results and caveats: The CMV infection status of donors was not known, potentially confounding age-related changes in expanded clonotypes. Observed TCR beta diversity per million T cells fell roughly linearly with age, and a significant reduction was already apparent by age around 39. The long-lived group showed more naive CD4+ T cells, fewer expanded clones and increased TCR diversity than the aged group, suggesting age selection. The percentage of naive T cells measured by flow cytometry correlated strongly with observed TCR beta diversity. Estimates of total diversity from one million sequenced T cells were regarded as lower bounds and underestimates. Since profiling was done on bulk unsorted PBMCs, naive and antigen-experienced compartments could not be conclusively compared.

Donors were 40 or so systemically healthy Caucasian individuals from Russia aged roughly 6 to 100 years. Around 10 milliliters of peripheral blood were collected from each donor into EDTA-treated Vacutainer tubes. PBMCs were isolated by Ficoll-Paque density-gradient centrifugation, with at least 6 million obtained per sample. Total RNA, at least 6 micrograms per sample, was extracted from PBMCs with Trizol reagent. For every donor, flow cytometry on a PBMC aliquot measured the percentage of naive CD45RAhigh/CD27high T cells. Compared with germline, V lacks 5 bases and J lacks 5 bases; bases without a gene match: 11. Looking up the germline V gene yields CDR1 SGHTA and CDR2 FQGNSA. There are 16 amino acids in the CDR3, from cysteine to phenylalanine inclusive. The DNA shown is the 48-base CDR3, in frame from base 1. Library method: 5' RACE. Instrument on record: Illumina HiSeq 2500. A second PCR of about 6 to 12 cycles was run with a J-beta primer mix and a sample-barcoded 5' primer. Each TCR beta cDNA molecule received a unique molecular identifier from a template-switch 5' adaptor carrying 12 random nucleotides. Each sample yielded at least 3 million CDR3-containing paired-end reads. First-strand cDNA synthesis was performed from all RNA using the Mint cDNA synthesis kit, with priming by a TRBC-specific oligonucleotide. After uracil-DNA glycosylase treatment, a first 18-cycle PCR used universal primers M1SS and BC2_uni_R on all cDNA. The paper's data handling went like this. Each sample was normalized by randomly selecting 1 million high-quality reads, each carrying a distinct molecular identifier. Instead of being binned into consensus sequences, reads that shared molecular identifiers were thrown out. MiTCR, run with a Q25 quality threshold and the strictest error-elimination algorithm, handled CDR3 identification, clonotype clustering and error correction. A nonparametric unseen species model using Euler transformation provided a lower-bound estimate of total TCR beta diversity. TCRdb reworked the public reads: Q25 trimming with fastp, MiXCR clone assembly, productive beta chains retained. Every entry covers one CDR3 protein and lists the most common genes and DNA from its rows. The V and J calls here are based on TCRdb, not the publication. This sample has some 760,000 distinct CDR3 sequences in its table, and roughly 25% of those were observed once. Roughly a tenth of the sample is in the top ten clones.

The same specimen was also included in a second study, on T cells of mothers and their children. The second study, in turn, reports: Donors were nine systemically healthy Caucasian individuals: three mothers and their six children. cDNA synthesis consumed the entire amount of extracted RNA, loaded at 1.5 ug RNA in each 15 ul reaction. In the second PCR, sample barcodes and 2-4 random nucleotides were introduced via the M1S primer. Over 9.5 million TCR beta CDR3 reads were obtained for each mother, and millions of reads were obtained for each child. Thymic selection shapes the output of TCR recombination in a similar way in related and unrelated pairs, and inherited differences have a minor effect. Normalized repertoire overlap was always slightly but never significantly higher in related than unrelated mother-child pairs. With a sensitivity of approximately 100 clones per million clonotypes, no persistent microchimeric T cell clones were detected. In the study, deep NGS was used to compare the TCR beta repertoires of mothers and children, and features distinguishing related mother-child pairs from unrelated individuals were sought. On average, the children were approximately 11 +/- 4 years old, while the mothers were about 40 +/- 4 years old. Libraries were sequenced on Illumina HiSeq 2000 with 100+100 nt paired-end reads after adapter ligation with NEBNext reagents. To prevent cross-contamination, the mother and child libraries were prepared a month apart and were sequenced in separate runs. For each donor, between about 500,000 and 2,200,000 distinct TCR beta clonotypes were identified. Naive TCR beta clonotypes were estimated from low-frequency clonotypes matched to each donor's FACS-determined naive share, without sorting.

Sequenced: blood. Recombination joined TRBV7-2 with TRBJ2-3; TRBD2 aligns with 9 central bases. The origin of this receptor is a boy aged 10-17 years in good health. The DNA is TGTGCCAGCAGCGGCTCGGGACTAGCTCGGGTAGATACGCAGTATTTT. This yields the protein CASSGSGLARVDTQYF. Supplemented by the reference TRBV7-2 and TRBJ2-3 proteins around the CDR3, the complete variable domain is GAGVSQSPSNKVTEKGKDVELRCDPISGHTALYWYRQSLGQGLEFLIYFQGNSAPDKSGLPSDRFSAERTGGSVSTLTIQRTQQEDSAVYLCASSGSGLARVDTQYFGPGTRLTVL.